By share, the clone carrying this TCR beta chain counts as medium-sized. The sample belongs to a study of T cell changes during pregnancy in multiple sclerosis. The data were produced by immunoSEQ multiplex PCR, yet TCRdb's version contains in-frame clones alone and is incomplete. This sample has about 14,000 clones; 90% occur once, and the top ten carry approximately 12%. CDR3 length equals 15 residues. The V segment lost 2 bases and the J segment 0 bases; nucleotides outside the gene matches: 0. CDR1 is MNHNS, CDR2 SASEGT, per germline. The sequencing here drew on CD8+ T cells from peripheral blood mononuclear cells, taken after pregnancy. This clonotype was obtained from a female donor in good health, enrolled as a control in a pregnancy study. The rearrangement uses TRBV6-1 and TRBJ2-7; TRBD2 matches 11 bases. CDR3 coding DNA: TGTGCCAGCAGTGAACTAGCGGGGGGCTCCTACGAGCAGTACTTC. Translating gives CASSELAGGSYEQYF.